These 18 T cell receptor beta chains were sequenced from one sample in a study of T cells in narcolepsy. The repertoire was sequenced with immunoSEQ multiplex PCR; TCRdb's copy has only in-frame clones and lacks some. Counted here are approximately 25,000 clones, around nine tenths occurring once; the ten biggest clones make up 1% to 1.3%. Sequencing was performed on CD45RA- memory CD4+ T cells from PBMCs. These receptors came from a human donor with narcolepsy.

The rearrangement uses TRBV5-1 and TRBJ1-6; 9 bases fit TRBD1. V trimming: 0 bases; J trimming: 1 base; junction bases outside the gene matches: 5. CDR1 and CDR2 from the germline V gene are SGHRS and YFSETQ. This CDR3 region has 18 residues. CDR3 bases: TGCGCCAGCAGCTTGGAGGGACAGGGCTCGTCCTATAATTCACCCCTCCACTTT. Protein product: CASSLEGQGSSYNSPLHF.

The rearrangement uses TRBV5-1 and TRBJ2-7, with TRBD1 identical over 9 bases. Per germline, CDR1 SGHRS and CDR2 YFSETQ. The V gene end was trimmed by 0 bases and the J gene end by 3 bases; junction bases not matched to a gene: 4. The CDR3 has 15 amino acids. The CDR3 DNA follows: TGCGCCAGCAGCTTGGGTCACAGGGGGCTCTACGAGCAGTACGTC. Translation gives CASSLGHRGLYEQYV.

The CDR3 sequence: CASSREINTGELFF. CDR3 bases: TGTGCCAGCTCACGGGAAATTAACACCGGGGAGCTGTTTTTT. The rearrangement uses TRBV18 and TRBJ2-2, with no clear D. CDR3 length: 14 amino acids. The V gene's germline CDR1 is KGHSH and CDR2 LQKENI. Trimming stripped 4 bases from V and 2 bases from J, with 8 bases between.

This chain joins TRBV5-1 and TRBJ2-5, with D perhaps matching TRBD1 (5 bases). Between the trimmed V and J ends, which lost 4 bases and 1 base, there was a span of 14 bases. The CDR3 consists of 15 residues. The V gene's germline CDR1 is SGHRS and CDR2 YFSETQ. The CDR3 nucleotides are TGCGCCAGCAGCCCTCTTGGGGCGACCCAAGAGACCCAGTACTTC. It encodes CASSPLGATQETQYF. Full variable domain (outside the CDR3, taken from reference TRBV5-1 and TRBJ2-5): KAGVTQTPRYLIKTRGQQVTLSCSPISGHRSVSWYQQTPGQGLQFLFEYFSETQRNKGNFPGRFSGRQFSNSRSEMNVSTLELGDSALYLCASSPLGATQETQYFGPGTRLLVL.

The chain couples TRBV10-2 to TRBJ1-2; D is unclear. Germline-derived CDR1 and CDR2 are WSHSY and SAAADI. This CDR3 region has 13 residues. The ends were cut back, 3 bases at V and 7 bases at J, with 12 bases in the middle. CDR3 protein: CASSDSRGIGYTF. In nucleotides, the CDR3 is TGCGCCAGCAGTGATAGCAGAGGAATTGGCTACACCTTC.

This chain uses TRBV7-2 with TRBJ1-4; 7 nucleotides agree with TRBD1. Germline lookup yields CDR1 SGHTA and CDR2 FQGNSA. There are 13 residues in the CDR3. Trimming at V came to 3 bases and at J to 8 bases, leaving 3 bases not matched to a gene. This CDR3 is CASSFGQVEKLFF. CDR3 in DNA: TGTGCCAGCAGCTTTGGACAGGTAGAAAAACTGTTTTTT.

The genes are TRBV2 and TRBJ2-7, with unresolved D. This CDR3 is 14 amino acids long. With 4 bases removed from V and 5 bases from J, the gap between germline ends came to 15 bases. CDR1 and CDR2 (germline): SNHLY, FYNNEI. DNA for the CDR3: TGTGCCAGCAGTGTATCTCGTATGATCGACGAGCAGTACGTC. Protein sequence: CASSVSRMIDEQYV.

The V gene is TRBV11-3, the J gene TRBJ2-2; 8 bases align to TRBD2. The CDR3 runs 15 residues. The trim removed 6 bases at V and 0 bases at J, leaving 3 bases unmatched. From germline, CDR1 is SGHNT and CDR2 YENEEA. CDR3: CASRSGGTNTGELFF. For the CDR3, the DNA is TGTGCCAGCAGGAGCGGGGGAACGAACACCGGGGAGCTGTTTTTT.

The chain couples TRBV2 to TRBJ1-5; D is uncertain. Trimming pared 3 bases from V and 1 base from J, leaving 1 base between. CDR1 SNHLY and CDR2 FYNNEI come from the germline V gene. The CDR3 totals 12 residues. The CDR3 loop is CASSESNQPQHF. As DNA, the CDR3 is TGTGCCAGCAGTGAGAGCAATCAGCCCCAGCATTTT.

This clone was picked up a small number of times. This chain joins TRBV6-1 and TRBJ1-2; 8 nucleotides match TRBD1. CDR1 MNHNS and CDR2 SASEGT come from the germline V gene. The CDR3 is 13 residues long. V trimming: 5 bases; J trimming: 4 bases; junction bases outside the gene matches: 3. Written as DNA, the CDR3 is TGTGCCAGCAGTCCAGGGGGCGGCTATGGCTACACCTTC. Translated: CASSPGGGYGYTF.

This chain uses TRBV19 with TRBJ1-4, with 7 bases matching TRBD1. J was trimmed by 5 bases and V by 4 bases; bases with no gene match: 4. The V gene's germline CDR1 is LNHDA and CDR2 SQIVND (reference sequence). This CDR3 comprises 14 residues. The CDR3 loop is CASSRTGPNEKLFF. CDR3 nucleotide sequence: TGTGCCAGTAGTAGGACAGGTCCGAATGAAAAACTGTTTTTT.

The CDR3 sequence: CASSRALVGWLHF. The CDR3 DNA reads TGTGCCAGCAGTCGCGCTCTGGTGGGTTGGCTGCATTTT. The V call is TRBV6-5, the J call TRBJ1-5; no definite D call. This CDR3 has 13 amino acids. The V end lost 5 bases, the J end lost 15 bases, and 20 bases lay between the germline ends. The V gene's germline CDR1 is MNHEY and CDR2 SVGAGI.

The chain links TRBV19 to TRBJ2-4; 10 bases agree with TRBD2. Germline loops: CDR1 LNHDA, CDR2 SQIVND (reference sequence). This CDR3 region has 15 residues. The ends lost 2 bases at V and 6 bases at J; junction bases unmatched: 4. The CDR3 spells CASSIKLAGLNIQYF. DNA for the CDR3: TGTGCCAGTAGTATAAAACTAGCGGGGCTAAACATTCAGTACTTC.

In its sample, this clone was seen a few times. The chain employs TRBV4-1 and TRBJ1-2, with D possibly matching TRBD1 (5 bases). Germline values: CDR1 MGHRA, CDR2 YSYEKL. This CDR3 comprises 15 residues. V lost 2 bases and J lost 5, with 15 bases in between. The CDR3 DNA reads TGCGCCAGCAGCCAACTTCCGGGGGAGAGGTATGGCTACACCTTC. Residues: CASSQLPGERYGYTF.

The rearrangement links TRBV27 to TRBJ1-6; D is possibly TRBD1 (6 bases). V was pared by 4 bases and J by 9 bases, with 16 bases between. CDR1 MNHEY and CDR2 SMNVEV come from the germline V gene (reference sequence). This CDR3 is built from 15 residues. CDR3 DNA: TGTGCCAGCAGTTCGGCGGGGGGGCTTAGTTCACCCCTCCACTTT. As protein: CASSSAGGLSSPLHF.

The rearrangement uses TRBV5-1 and TRBJ2-5, with 7 positions matching TRBD2. Germline CDR1 and CDR2: SGHRS and YFSETQ. This CDR3 comprises 14 residues. V lost 1 base to trimming and J lost 5 bases; unmatched junction nucleotides: 5. CDR3 nucleotide sequence: TGCGCCAGCAGCTTGTTTGGGGGGGGTGAGACCCAGTACTTC. Translation: CASSLFGGGETQYF.

The CDR3 spells CASAGTPYEQYV. The CDR3 DNA reads TGTGCCAGCGCCGGGACACCTTACGAGCAGTACGTC. The chain joins TRBV2 to TRBJ2-7, with D possibly being TRBD1 (6 bases). CDR3 length equals 12 residues. Between the trimmed V and J ends, which lost 8 bases and 4 bases, there was a span of 12 bases. Germline assignment: CDR1 SNHLY and CDR2 FYNNEI.

The J gene is TRBJ2-4, the V gene TRBV5-6; TRBD2 is a possible D gene (5 bases). The length of the CDR3 is 15 residues. Trimming took off 4 bases at V and 0 bases at J, with 11 bases between the two ends. Germline CDR1 and CDR2: SGHDT and YYEEEE. The CDR3 DNA follows: TGTGCCAGCAGCCCGACTAAACTAGCCAAAAACATTCAGTACTTC. Amino acid sequence: CASSPTKLAKNIQYF.